This entry features one T cell receptor beta chain sequence. Its cognate antigen is unknown. This sample's time point: persistent/refractory GD, antithyroid drugs over 5 years with positive TRAb. Following extraction of RNA from PBMCs, that RNA was used to make the TCR library. From an endocrinology department in Xi'an, China, came the patients. The data stem from a study of regulatory T cells in long-lasting Graves disease. Study-wide findings and caveats: No thyroid tissue was studied; the work used peripheral blood only.

For TCR beta, libraries came from iRepertoire HTBI primers and Arm-PCR of CDR3 regions. TCRdb itself ran the multiplex PCR reads through MiXCR, one entry per CDR3 protein. The table includes some 330,000 distinct CDR3 sequences, less than 30% detected once. The starting material was peripheral blood mononuclear cells (PBMCs), obtained when the disease was refractory, from a patient treated with antithyroid drugs. The receptor was derived from a woman aged 40 to 50 with Graves disease.

In DNA, the CDR3 is TGCAGTGCGCCCATATCGGCTAGCGCCCAAGAGACCCAGTACTTC. Encoded protein: CSAPISASAQETQYF. This rearrangement joins TRBV20-1 to TRBJ2-5; TRBD2 is a possible D gene (6 bases). The V end was cut by 6 bases, the J end by 1 base, with 18 bases between. Germline CDR1 and CDR2: DFQATT and SNEGSKA (reference sequence). The CDR3 runs to 15 residues.